Detailed here is one TCR beta chain. Antigen specificity is unknown. The data derive from a study of T cell responses to AZD1222 COVID-19 vaccine. This table comes from immunoSEQ multiplex PCR, and its TCRdb copy is limited to in-frame clones, with some not included. Of about 180,000 clones in the sample, around 94% were seen once. Study-level points and caveats: Baseline seropositivity characterized only 5 to 7 AZD1222 recipients. Among the donors, most were white British and more were female, and clonal diversity was possibly underestimated.

V shed 4 bases and J 8 bases; nucleotides not matched to a gene: 9. The CDR3 contains 15 residues. Germline-derived CDR1 and CDR2 are GTSNPN and SVGIG (reference sequence). This clonotype was obtained from an adult in good health. The material was peripheral blood, obtained on day 0 of AZD1222 vaccination. The chain combines TRBV30 with TRBJ2-1, with 12 bases fitting TRBD1. The CDR3 DNA is TGTGCCTGGAACCTGGGACAGGGGGCAGGTGATGAGCAGTTCTTC. Its protein is CAWNLGQGAGDEQFF.